The sequence of this T cell receptor (beta chain) was determined in a study of blood T cells in healthy people across ages. The CDR3 has 16 amino acids. The J segment lost 5 bases and the V segment lost 5 bases, leaving 6 bases of the junction unmatched. CDR1 and CDR2 from the germline V gene are SGHVS and FNYEAQ. The second PCR ran about 6 to 11 cycles with a sample-barcoded 5' primer and J-beta primers. MiXCR, run by TCRdb on the 5' RACE reads, gives a single entry per CDR3 protein. The data hold just over 1 million distinct CDR3 sequences, with around 43% observed a single time. Sequencing was done on a sample of blood. The rearrangement uses TRBV7-6 and TRBJ2-1; 13 nucleotides line up with TRBD2. The receptor's source is a woman aged 55 to 70 in good health. The CDR3 nucleotides read TGTGCCAGCAGCCCCCTACTAGCGGGAGGGGACAATGAGCAGTTCTTC. This sequence encodes CASSPLLAGGDNEQFF.